One and the same sample provided the 13 T cell receptor beta chains below, sequenced in a study of blood T cells in healthy people across ages. With a J-beta primer mix and a sample-barcoded 5' primer, a second PCR ran about 7 to 11 cycles. One entry per CDR3 protein, called by TCRdb with MiXCR from the 5' RACE reads. In the table there are 1,500,000 or so distinct CDR3 sequences, approximately 39% of which are singletons. The specimen sequenced was blood. The receptors were gathered from a woman aged 18 to 35 in good health.

This clonotype has a handful of counts. The chain combines TRBV7-9 with TRBJ2-5, with D possibly called TRBD1 or TRBD2 (6 bases each). V was shortened by 2 bases and J by 4 bases, with 14 bases between the two germline ends. Germline CDR1 is SEHNR and CDR2 is FQNEAQ (reference sequence). The CDR3 runs to 15 residues. CDR3 nucleotides: TGTGCCAGCAGCTTACCACAGGAGGGGGTAGAGACCCAGTACTTC. This translates into CASSLPQEGVETQYF. The full variable domain, completed using reference TRBV7-9 and TRBJ2-5, is DTGVSQNPRHKITKRGQNVTFRCDPISEHNRLYWYRQTLGQGPEFLTYFQNEAQLEKSRLLSDRFSAERPKGSFSTLEIQRTEQGDSAMYLCASSLPQEGVETQYFGPGTRLLVL.

This chain uses TRBV4-1 with TRBJ2-4; either TRBD1 or TRBD2 may fit D (7 bases each). V lost 1 base to trimming and J lost 5 bases, with 9 bases between them. The length of the CDR3 is 14 residues. Germline values: CDR1 MGHRA, CDR2 YSYEKL. The CDR3 region is CASSQAGGENIQYF. In DNA form, the CDR3 reads TGCGCCAGCAGCCAAGCAGGGGGGGAAAACATTCAGTACTTC.

This clonotype was counted a few times. V usage is TRBV7-8 and J usage is TRBJ2-5; D might be TRBD1 (6 bases). V was shortened by 1 base and J by 3 bases, with 12 bases between the two germline ends. This CDR3 has 15 amino acids. CDR1 and CDR2 (germline): SGHVS, FQNEAQ. As DNA, the CDR3 is TGTGCCAGCAGCTTAGTGGCCGCAGGGGAAGAGACCCAGTACTTC. The encoded protein is CASSLVAAGEETQYF.

There are a few counts of this clonotype. This chain connects TRBV7-8 to TRBJ2-1; 11 bases are shared with TRBD1. V was clipped by 5 bases and J by 6 bases; unmatched bases: 9. The germline V gene encodes CDR1 SGHVS and CDR2 FQNEAQ. The CDR3 extends over 16 amino acids. Written as DNA, the CDR3 is TGTGCCAGCAGCCCGATCCGGACAGGGGGCCTCAATGAGCAGTTCTTC. Amino acid sequence: CASSPIRTGGLNEQFF.

This clonotype was seen only a few times. The rearrangement uses TRBV24-1 and TRBJ2-4; D call uncertain. The ends were cut back, 1 base at V and 1 base at J, with 7 bases in the middle. Germline CDR1 is KGHDR and CDR2 is SFDVKD. CDR3 length: 15 amino acids. DNA of the CDR3: TGTGCCACCAGTGATTTTGTAGGGGCCAAAAACATTCAGTACTTC. Translating gives CATSDFVGAKNIQYF.

The chain employs TRBV12-3 or TRBV12-4 and TRBJ2-1; 7 bases are a match to TRBD1. J lost 1 base, V lost 5 bases, and 5 bases had no gene match. The CDR3 consists of 15 residues. The CDR3 protein is CASSQTRGSYNEQFF. CDR3 DNA sequence: TGTGCCAGCAGTCAGACCAGGGGGTCCTACAATGAGCAGTTCTTC.

This clonotype was counted only a few times. J is TRBJ1-6 and V is TRBV12-3 or TRBV12-4, with D unclear. The CDR3 spans 14 residues. Trimming left V 2 bases short and J 7 bases short, with 9 bases between. CDR3 bases: TGTGCCAGCAGTTTAATTGCCAGAAATTCACCCCTCCACTTT. It is translated as CASSLIARNSPLHF.

The J gene is TRBJ1-5, the V gene TRBV28, with 9 bases lining up with TRBD1. The CDR3 consists of 15 residues. Looked up from germline, CDR1 is MDHEN and CDR2 is SYDVKM. The V segment lost 8 bases and the J segment 6 bases; nucleotides outside the gene matches: 11. The CDR3 nucleotides are TGTGCCAGCGGTTGGGGACAGGGAATACTTCAGCCCCAGCATTTT. Its translation: CASGWGQGILQPQHF.

This clonotype was picked up a small number of times. The chain couples TRBV20-1 to TRBJ2-3; 10 positions match TRBD2. In germline, CDR1 is DFQATT, CDR2 SNEGSKA (reference sequence). The CDR3 length is 15 residues. V shed 6 bases and J 5 bases; nucleotides not matched to a gene: 11. The CDR3 spells CSAPGGASGGDTQYF. The CDR3 DNA follows: TGCAGTGCCCCGGGGGGGGCTAGCGGGGGAGATACGCAGTATTTT.

This clonotype has at least ten counts. The genes are TRBV29-1 and TRBJ2-3; D is unresolved. Germline CDR1 and CDR2: SQVTM and ANQGSEA. CDR3 size: 12 residues. The V end was cut by 1 base, the J end by 5 bases, with 7 bases between. CDR3 coding DNA: TGCAGCGTTGAAGTTGGTGTAGATACGCAGTATTTT. This translates into CSVEVGVDTQYF.

The genes are TRBV5-1 and TRBJ1-6; 7 positions match TRBD1. This CDR3 spans 16 amino acids. CDR1 and CDR2 (germline): SGHRS, YFSETQ. V shed 0 bases and J 6 bases; nucleotides not matched to a gene: 6. The CDR3 reads CASSLGVSGGNSPLHF. In nucleotides, the CDR3 is TGCGCCAGCAGCTTGGGAGTGTCAGGGGGTAATTCACCCCTCCACTTT.

CDR3 residues: CASSLWAGNYNEQYF. DNA for the CDR3: TGTGCCAGCAGCTTGTGGGCGGGGAATTACAATGAGCAGTACTTC. The chain is built from TRBV5-6 and TRBJ2-1, with D possibly TRBD2 on 6 matching bases. The end of the DNA fits TRBJ2-7 better, so the J call may be wrong. The germline CDR1 and CDR2 sequences are SGHDT and YYEEEE. The CDR3 is made up of 15 amino acids.

The rearrangement uses TRBV10-3 and TRBJ2-7; TRBD1 agrees at 10 bases. The CDR3 runs to 16 residues. Germline V gene lookup returns CDR1 ENHRY and CDR2 SYGVKD. V lost 0 bases and J lost 5; bases outside the gene matches: 7. CDR3 in amino acids: CAISESPPTGGDEQYF. The CDR3 bases are TGTGCCATCAGTGAGTCTCCTCCGACAGGGGGCGACGAGCAGTACTTC.